Below are 5 T cell receptor beta chains sequenced from a single sample in a study of shared clonotypes between healthy human individuals. The repertoire was sequenced with immunoSEQ multiplex PCR; TCRdb's copy has only in-frame clones and lacks some. The sample carries over a million clones, 96% recorded once. The sequenced sample was naive CD4+ T cells sorted from blood. Subset denoted: CD45RA+ positively selected. Receptors originate from a man under 40 in good health.

The V and J genes are TRBV2 and TRBJ2-6, with unresolved D. This CDR3 has 15 amino acids. The germline CDR1 and CDR2 sequences are SNHLY and FYNNEI. CDR3 in amino acids: CAQPTTASGANVLTF. The CDR3 DNA reads TGTGCACAGCCGACCACGGCGTCTGGGGCCAACGTCCTGACTTTC.

J is TRBJ1-1 and V is TRBV19, with D unclear. Germline loops: CDR1 LNHDA, CDR2 SQIVND (reference sequence). The CDR3 is 13 amino acids. The ends were cut back, 4 bases at V and 4 bases at J, with 10 bases in the middle. The CDR3 DNA reads TGTGCCAGTAGTACCTATAAAGGCACTGAAGCTTTCTTT. The encoded protein is CASSTYKGTEAFF.

The chain combines TRBV9 with TRBJ1-4, with unresolved D. Germline loops: CDR1 SGDLS, CDR2 YYNGEE. V lost 0 bases and J lost 3, with 9 bases in between. The CDR3 has 15 residues. The CDR3 nucleotides read TGTGCCAGCAGCGTAGCGTACAGCTCTAATGAAAAACTGTTTTTT. Residues: CASSVAYSSNEKLFF.

The chain employs TRBV19 and TRBJ1-1; possibly TRBD1 for D (6 bases). Germline lookup yields CDR1 LNHDA and CDR2 SQIVND (reference sequence). The CDR3 is 15 amino acids. Trimming removed 3 bases from V and 2 bases from J, with 13 bases in between. The chain's CDR3 is CASSMPGGANTEAFF. DNA of the CDR3: TGTGCCAGTAGTATGCCTGGGGGGGCTAACACTGAAGCTTTCTTT.

The V and J genes are TRBV15 and TRBJ1-4; 8 nucleotides line up with TRBD1. J lost 5 bases, V lost 5 bases, and 7 bases had no gene match. Germline V CDR1 and CDR2: LNHNV, YYDKDF (reference sequence). The CDR3 has 15 residues. The CDR3 DNA sequence: TGTGCCACCAGCTTCCGAGACAGGGGCAATGAAAAACTGTTTTTT. Translated, it gives CATSFRDRGNEKLFF.